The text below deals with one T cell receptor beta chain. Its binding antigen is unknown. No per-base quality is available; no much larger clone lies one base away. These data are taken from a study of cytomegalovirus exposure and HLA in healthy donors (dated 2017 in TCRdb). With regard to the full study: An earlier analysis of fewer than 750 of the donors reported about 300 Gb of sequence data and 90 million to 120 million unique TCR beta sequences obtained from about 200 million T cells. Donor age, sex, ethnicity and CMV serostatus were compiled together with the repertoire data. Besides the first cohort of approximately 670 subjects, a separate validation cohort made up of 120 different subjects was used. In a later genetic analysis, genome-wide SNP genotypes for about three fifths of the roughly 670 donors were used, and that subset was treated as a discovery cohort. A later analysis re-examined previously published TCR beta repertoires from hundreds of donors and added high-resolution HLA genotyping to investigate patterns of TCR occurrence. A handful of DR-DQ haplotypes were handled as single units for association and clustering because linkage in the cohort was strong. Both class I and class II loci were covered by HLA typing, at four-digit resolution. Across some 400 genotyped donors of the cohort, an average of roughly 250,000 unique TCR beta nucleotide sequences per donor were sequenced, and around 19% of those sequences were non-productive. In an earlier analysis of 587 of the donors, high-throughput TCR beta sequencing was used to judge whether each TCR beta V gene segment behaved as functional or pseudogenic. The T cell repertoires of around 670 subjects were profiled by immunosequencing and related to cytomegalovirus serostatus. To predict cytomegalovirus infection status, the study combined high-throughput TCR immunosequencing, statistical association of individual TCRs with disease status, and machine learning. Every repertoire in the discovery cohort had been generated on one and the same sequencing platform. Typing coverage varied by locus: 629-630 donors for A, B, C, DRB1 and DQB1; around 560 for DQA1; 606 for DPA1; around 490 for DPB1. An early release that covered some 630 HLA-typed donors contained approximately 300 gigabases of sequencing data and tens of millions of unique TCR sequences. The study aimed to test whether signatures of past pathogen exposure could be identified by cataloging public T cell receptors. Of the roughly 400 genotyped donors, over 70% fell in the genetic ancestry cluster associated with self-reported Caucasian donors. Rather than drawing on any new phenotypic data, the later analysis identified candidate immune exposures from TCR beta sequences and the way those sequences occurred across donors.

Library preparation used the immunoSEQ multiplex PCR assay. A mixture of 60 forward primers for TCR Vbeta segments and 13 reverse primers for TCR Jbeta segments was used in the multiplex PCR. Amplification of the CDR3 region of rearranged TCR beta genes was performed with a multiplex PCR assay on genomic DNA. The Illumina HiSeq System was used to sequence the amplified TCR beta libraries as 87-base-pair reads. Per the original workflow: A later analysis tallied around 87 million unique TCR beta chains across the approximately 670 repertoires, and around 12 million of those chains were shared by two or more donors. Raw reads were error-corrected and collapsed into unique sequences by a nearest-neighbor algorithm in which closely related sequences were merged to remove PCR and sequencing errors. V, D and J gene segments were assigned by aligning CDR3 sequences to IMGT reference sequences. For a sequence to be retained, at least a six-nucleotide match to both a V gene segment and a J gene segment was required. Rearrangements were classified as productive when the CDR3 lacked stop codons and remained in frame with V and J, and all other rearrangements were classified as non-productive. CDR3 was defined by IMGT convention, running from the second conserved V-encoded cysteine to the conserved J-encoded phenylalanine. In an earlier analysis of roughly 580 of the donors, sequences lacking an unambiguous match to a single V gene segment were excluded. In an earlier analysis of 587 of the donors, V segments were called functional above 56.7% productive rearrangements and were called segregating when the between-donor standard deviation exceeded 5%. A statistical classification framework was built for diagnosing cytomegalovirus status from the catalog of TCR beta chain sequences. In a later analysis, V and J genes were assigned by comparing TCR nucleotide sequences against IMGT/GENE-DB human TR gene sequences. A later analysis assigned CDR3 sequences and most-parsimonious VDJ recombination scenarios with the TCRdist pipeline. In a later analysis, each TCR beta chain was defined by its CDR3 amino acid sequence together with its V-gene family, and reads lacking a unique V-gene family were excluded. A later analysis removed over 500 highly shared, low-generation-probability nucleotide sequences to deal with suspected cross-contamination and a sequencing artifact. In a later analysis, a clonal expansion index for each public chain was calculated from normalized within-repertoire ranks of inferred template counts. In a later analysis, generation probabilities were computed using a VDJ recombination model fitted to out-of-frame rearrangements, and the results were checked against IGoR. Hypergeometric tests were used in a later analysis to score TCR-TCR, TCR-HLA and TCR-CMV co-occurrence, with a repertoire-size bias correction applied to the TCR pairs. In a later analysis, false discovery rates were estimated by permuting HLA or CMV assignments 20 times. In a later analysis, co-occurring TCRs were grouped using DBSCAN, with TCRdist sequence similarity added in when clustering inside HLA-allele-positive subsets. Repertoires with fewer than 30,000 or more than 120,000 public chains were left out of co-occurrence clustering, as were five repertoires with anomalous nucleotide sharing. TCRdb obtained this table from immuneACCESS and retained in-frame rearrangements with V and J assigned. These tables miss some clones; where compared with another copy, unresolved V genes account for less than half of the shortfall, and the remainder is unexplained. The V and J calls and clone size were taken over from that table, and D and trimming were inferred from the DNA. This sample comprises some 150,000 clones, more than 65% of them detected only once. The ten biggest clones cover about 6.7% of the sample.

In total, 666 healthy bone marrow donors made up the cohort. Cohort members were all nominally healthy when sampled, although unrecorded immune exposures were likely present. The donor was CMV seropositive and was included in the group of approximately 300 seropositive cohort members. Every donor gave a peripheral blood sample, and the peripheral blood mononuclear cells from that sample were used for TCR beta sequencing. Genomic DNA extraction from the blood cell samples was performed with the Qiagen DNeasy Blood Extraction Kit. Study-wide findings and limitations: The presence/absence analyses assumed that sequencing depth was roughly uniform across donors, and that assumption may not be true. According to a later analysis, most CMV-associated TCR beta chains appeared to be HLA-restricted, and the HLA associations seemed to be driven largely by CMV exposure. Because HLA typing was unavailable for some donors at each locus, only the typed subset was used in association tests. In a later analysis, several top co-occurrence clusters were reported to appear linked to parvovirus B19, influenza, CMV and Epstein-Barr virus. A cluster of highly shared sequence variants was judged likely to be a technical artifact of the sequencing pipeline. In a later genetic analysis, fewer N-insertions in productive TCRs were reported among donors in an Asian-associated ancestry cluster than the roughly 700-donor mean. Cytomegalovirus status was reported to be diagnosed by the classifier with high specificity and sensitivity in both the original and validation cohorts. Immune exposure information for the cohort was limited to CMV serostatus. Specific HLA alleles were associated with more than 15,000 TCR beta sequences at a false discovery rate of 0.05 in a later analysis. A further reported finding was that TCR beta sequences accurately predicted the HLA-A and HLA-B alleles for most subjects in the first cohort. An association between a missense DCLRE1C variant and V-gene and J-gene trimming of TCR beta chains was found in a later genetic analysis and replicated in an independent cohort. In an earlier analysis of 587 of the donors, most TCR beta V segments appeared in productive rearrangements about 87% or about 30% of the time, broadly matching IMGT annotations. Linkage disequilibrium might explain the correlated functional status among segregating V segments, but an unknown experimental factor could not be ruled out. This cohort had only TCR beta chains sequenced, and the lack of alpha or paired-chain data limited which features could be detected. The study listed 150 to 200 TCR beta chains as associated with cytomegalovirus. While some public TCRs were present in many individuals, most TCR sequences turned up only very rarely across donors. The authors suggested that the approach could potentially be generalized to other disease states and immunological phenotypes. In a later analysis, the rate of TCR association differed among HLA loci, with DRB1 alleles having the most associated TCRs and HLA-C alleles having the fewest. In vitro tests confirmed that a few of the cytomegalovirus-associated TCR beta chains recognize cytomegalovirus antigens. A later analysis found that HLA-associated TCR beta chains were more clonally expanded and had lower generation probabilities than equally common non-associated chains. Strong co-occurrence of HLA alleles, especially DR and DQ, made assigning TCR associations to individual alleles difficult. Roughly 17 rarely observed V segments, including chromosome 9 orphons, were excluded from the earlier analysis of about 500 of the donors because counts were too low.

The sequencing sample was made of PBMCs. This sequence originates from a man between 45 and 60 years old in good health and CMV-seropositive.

CDR3 region: CASRARIGYEQYF. Here is the DNA: TGTGCCAGCAGAGCTAGAATTGGCTACGAGCAGTACTTC. This sequence uses TRBV25-1 and TRBJ2-7, with the identity of the D gene unclear. Deletion took 6 bases off V and 3 bases off J, with a span of 12 bases between the germline ends. According to the germline V gene, CDR1 reads MGHDK and CDR2 reads SYGVNS. The cysteine opens and the phenylalanine closes a CDR3 of 13 amino acids. CDR3 DNA only is kept here, 39 bases in frame from base 1.